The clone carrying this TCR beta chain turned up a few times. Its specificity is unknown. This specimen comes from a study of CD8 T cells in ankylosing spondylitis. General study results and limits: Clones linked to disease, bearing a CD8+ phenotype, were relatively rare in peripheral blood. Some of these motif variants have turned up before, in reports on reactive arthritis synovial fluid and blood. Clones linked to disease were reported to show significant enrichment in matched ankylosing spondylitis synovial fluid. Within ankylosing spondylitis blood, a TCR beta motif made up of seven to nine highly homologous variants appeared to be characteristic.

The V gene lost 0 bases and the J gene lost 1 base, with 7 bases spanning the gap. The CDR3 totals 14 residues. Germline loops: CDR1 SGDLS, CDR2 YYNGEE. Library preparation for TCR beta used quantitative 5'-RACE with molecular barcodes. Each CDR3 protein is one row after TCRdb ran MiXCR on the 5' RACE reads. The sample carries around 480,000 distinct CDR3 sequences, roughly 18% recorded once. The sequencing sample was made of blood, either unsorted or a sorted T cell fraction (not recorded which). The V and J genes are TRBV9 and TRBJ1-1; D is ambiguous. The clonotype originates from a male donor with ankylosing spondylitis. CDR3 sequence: CASSVVGSNTEAFF. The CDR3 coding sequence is TGTGCCAGCAGCGTAGTGGGATCGAACACTGAAGCTTTCTTT.